This TCR beta chain came from a study of T cell repertoires in cytomegalovirus infection. TCRdb recomputed calls from the reads with MiXCR, one row per CDR3 protein. The sample gives under 250,000 distinct CDR3 sequences, approximately 13% of which show up once; approximately 1.6% is in the top ten. The table lists this clonotype with many counts. This CDR3 has 15 residues. Germline V gene data show CDR1 as SEHNR and CDR2 as FQNEAQ (reference sequence). V was clipped by 4 bases and J by 4 bases, with 13 bases between them. The chain couples TRBV7-9 to TRBJ1-4; a weak D match, TRBD1 (5 bases). The clonotype originates from a human donor in good health (CMV status not recorded). Some clones in this sample may be carry-over from other donors' samples. Material: PBMCs. The CDR3 DNA sequence: TGTGCCAGCAGCTCTAACGACGACAGTAATGAAAAACTGTTTTTT. Protein product: CASSSNDDSNEKLFF.